This TCR beta chain came from a study of radiotherapy plus CTLA-4 blockade in lung cancer. Clones were read by immunoSEQ multiplex PCR, and TCRdb kept only the in-frame ones, dropping some. The data show 27,000 or so clones, around four fifths seen once. Findings and caveats of the study: TCR clones from tumors expanded in blood after radiotherapy plus ipilimumab. Interferon-beta, together with early blood T cell clone dynamics, reportedly best predicted response.

Ipilimumab-mediated CTLA-4 blockade plus focal radiation was given to patients having chemo-refractory metastatic non-small-cell lung cancer. The V and J ends lost 3 bases and 2 bases respectively, with 10 bases between them. Germline-derived CDR1 and CDR2 are MNHGY and SVAAGI. CDR3 length: 14 residues. In this sample, this clone turned up a few times. The antigen is undetermined. This sequence originates from a human donor with non-small cell lung cancer that progressed on radiotherapy plus ipilimumab. The sequences come from peripheral blood, collected from a patient treated with radiotherapy plus ipilimumab. The chain couples TRBV6-9 to TRBJ1-1, with D perhaps TRBD1 (6 bases). The CDR3 region has the DNA TGTGCCAGCAGTTACGGGGGGCAAAACACTGAAGCTTTCTTT. Encoded protein: CASSYGGQNTEAFF.